Following are 17 T cell receptor beta chains from one sample sequenced in a study of radiation and T cells in renal cell carcinoma. Specified time point: blood 2 weeks post-SBRT. Treatment specified: 15 Gy SBRT to primary tumor, nephrectomy 4 weeks later. Only in-frame clones appear in the TCRdb table, and some are missing; sequencing was by immunoSEQ multiplex PCR. This sample has 100,000 to 150,000 clones, with around 85% found just once. The sequencing here drew on blood, taken from a patient whose treatment included radiotherapy and nephrectomy. These receptor sequences come from a man aged 50-60 years with renal cell carcinoma.

The chain combines TRBV7-6 with TRBJ2-5; TRBD2 agrees at 9 bases. Trimming removed 1 base from V and 4 bases from J; junction bases left unmatched: 1. The CDR3 length is 14 residues. The germline V gene has CDR1 SGHVS and CDR2 FNYEAQ. The CDR3 region is CASSLELAGETQYF. CDR3 bases: TGTGCCAGCAGCTTAGAACTAGCGGGAGAGACCCAGTACTTC.

In this sample, this clone turned up once. The J gene is TRBJ1-4, the V gene TRBV18; 7 bases line up with TRBD1. The germline V gene encodes CDR1 KGHSH and CDR2 LQKENI. There are 15 residues in the CDR3. Trimming took 3 bases from V and 8 from J; bases not matched to a gene: 9. The CDR3: CASSPLNDRAEKLFF. The DNA of the CDR3 is TGTGCCAGCTCACCCTTGAACGACAGGGCGGAAAAACTGTTTTTT.

This clone was picked up one time. The V and J genes are TRBV6-6 and TRBJ2-5; 7 bases align to TRBD1. The CDR3 runs to 13 residues. Germline CDR1 MNHNY, CDR2 SVGAGI (reference sequence). The J segment lost 5 bases and the V segment lost 5 bases, leaving 5 bases of the junction unmatched. The CDR3 DNA sequence: TGTGCCAGCAGTCCGGGACAGTTGGAGACCCAGTACTTC. Translation gives CASSPGQLETQYF.

About this clone: Other DNA sequences from this sample encode an identical CDR3 as well. The chain links TRBV5-1 to TRBJ2-3; D gene ambiguous. The CDR3 length is 14 residues. V was trimmed by 3 bases and J by 0 bases, leaving 8 bases between them. Germline CDR1 reads SGHRS; CDR2 reads YFSETQ. The CDR3 loop reads CASSSPDSTDTQYF. CDR3 nucleotide sequence: TGCGCCAGCAGCTCCCCAGATAGCACAGATACGCAGTATTTT.

This chain joins TRBV5-1 and TRBJ2-2, with D perhaps TRBD1 (5 bases). Germline V lookup: CDR1 SGHRS, CDR2 YFSETQ. This CDR3 has 18 amino acids. The V end lost 0 bases, the J end lost 5 bases, and 20 bases lay between the germline ends. CDR3 region: CASSLEGWGTYETGELFF. CDR3 bases: TGCGCCAGCAGCTTGGAAGGCTGGGGCACGTATGAAACCGGGGAGCTGTTTTTT.

In its sample, this clone was seen a few times. The gene calls are TRBV5-5 and TRBJ2-7, with 8 nucleotides matching TRBD1. The CDR3 has 13 amino acids. J was trimmed by 6 bases and V by 2 bases; bases with no gene match: 4. Germline-derived CDR1 and CDR2 are SGHKS and YYEKEE (reference sequence). The CDR3, as DNA: TGTGCCAGCAGCTTACAGGGGGGTAGCGAGCAGTACTTC. Amino acids: CASSLQGGSEQYF.

This clone has just a few counts. The V call is TRBV18, the J call TRBJ2-1; D gene ambiguous. V lost 3 bases, J lost 9 bases, and 12 bases lay in between. Germline values: CDR1 KGHSH, CDR2 LQKENI. The CDR3 loop spans 13 amino acids. The CDR3 DNA reads as TGTGCCAGCTCACCGCTCGCCGATGGTGAGCAGTTCTTC. This translates into CASSPLADGEQFF.

The rearrangement uses TRBV5-1 and TRBJ2-6; D not resolved. The V end was cut by 4 bases, the J end by 0 bases, with 11 bases between. This CDR3 region has 16 residues. The germline V gene encodes CDR1 SGHRS and CDR2 YFSETQ. The CDR3 nucleotides read TGCGCCAGCAGCATCGGACGGAACTCTGGGGCCAACGTCCTGACTTTC. This encodes CASSIGRNSGANVLTF. Using reference TRBV5-1 and TRBJ2-6 for the parts outside the CDR3, the full variable domain is KAGVTQTPRYLIKTRGQQVTLSCSPISGHRSVSWYQQTPGQGLQFLFEYFSETQRNKGNFPGRFSGRQFSNSRSEMNVSTLELGDSALYLCASSIGRNSGANVLTFGAGSRLTVL.

This chain uses TRBV4-3 with TRBJ1-4, with TRBD1 matching 10 bases. This CDR3 has 15 amino acids. With V trimmed by 5 bases and J by 7 bases, 7 bases remained unmatched. Germline V gives CDR1 LGHNA, CDR2 YSLEER. Here the CDR3 reads CASSSRDRGLEKLFF. CDR3 sequence (DNA): TGCGCCAGCAGCTCCCGGGACAGGGGACTTGAAAAACTGTTTTTT.

The chain is built from TRBV19 and TRBJ1-5; the D is unclear. The germline CDR1 and CDR2 sequences are LNHDA and SQIVND (reference sequence). Trimming stripped 5 bases from V and 0 bases from J, with 8 bases between. The CDR3 is 14 residues long. CDR3 protein: CASSGPDSNQPQHF. In DNA, the CDR3 is TGTGCCAGTAGTGGGCCAGATAGCAATCAGCCCCAGCATTTT.

In its sample, this clone was seen a few times. The chain has TRBV5-1 and TRBJ1-5; no definite D call. This CDR3 comprises 13 residues. Deletions cut 1 base from V and 7 bases from J, with 9 bases between. CDR1 and CDR2 from the germline V gene are SGHRS and YFSETQ. CDR3 amino acids: CASSLLPGQPQHF. CDR3 DNA sequence: TGCGCCAGCAGCTTGTTGCCGGGGCAGCCCCAGCATTTT.

This chain uses TRBV27 with TRBJ2-1; D assignment may be TRBD1 or TRBD2 (5 bases each). This CDR3 has 15 amino acids. Trimming stripped 2 bases from V and 13 bases from J, with 21 bases between. CDR1 is MNHEY, CDR2 SMNVEV, per germline (reference sequence). CDR3 coding DNA: TGTGCCAGCAGTTTAACCTCGCATCAGGGAGTACCACAGTTCTTC. Translated: CASSLTSHQGVPQFF.

This chain connects TRBV6-5 to TRBJ2-1; no firm D call. V dropped 6 bases and J dropped 2 bases, with 5 bases sitting between them. This CDR3 has 12 residues. Germline lookup yields CDR1 MNHEY and CDR2 SVGAGI. This CDR3 reads CASSNTYNEQFF. As DNA, the CDR3 is TGTGCCAGCAGCAACACCTACAATGAGCAGTTCTTC.

The DNA for the CDR3 is TGTGCCAGCAGCCAAGGGGTAAGGTTTTCCCCTGGGGCCAACGTCCTGACTTTC. Residues: CASSQGVRFSPGANVLTF. The rearrangement links TRBV4-2 to TRBJ2-6; D remains ambiguous. Germline assignment: CDR1 LGHNA and CDR2 YNFKEQ. V lost 1 base and J lost 2, with 15 bases in between. This CDR3 is built from 18 residues.

The rearrangement uses TRBV6-4 and TRBJ1-6; 10 bases line up with TRBD1. The CDR3 has 14 amino acids. J was trimmed by 8 bases and V by 5 bases; bases with no gene match: 3. Germline V gene sequence: CDR1 MRHNA, CDR2 SNTAGT. Written as DNA, the CDR3 is TGTGCCAGCAGTCAGGACAGGGGGGATTCACCCCTCCACTTT. Translation: CASSQDRGDSPLHF.

This sequence joins TRBV28 and TRBJ2-7, with 9 nucleotides matching TRBD1. This CDR3 spans 17 amino acids. Looked up from germline, CDR1 is MDHEN and CDR2 is SYDVKM. The junction had 15 bases not matched to a gene; V was cut back by 6 bases and J by 3 bases. Written as DNA, the CDR3 is TGTGCCAGCAGCATGCTCGGGGGGACAGGGATAATCTACGAGCAGTACTTC. Encoded protein: CASSMLGGTGIIYEQYF. Full variable domain (outside the CDR3, taken from reference TRBV28 and TRBJ2-7): DVKVTQSSRYLVKRTGEKVFLECVQDMDHENMFWYRQDPGLGLRLIYFSYDVKMKEKGDIPEGYSVSREKKERFSLILESASTNQTSMYLCASSMLGGTGIIYEQYFGPGTRLTVT.

CDR3 nucleotide sequence: TGTGCCAGCAGCCCACCCGGGGCCACCTATAATTCACCCCTCCACTTT. Amino acid sequence: CASSPPGATYNSPLHF. The V call is TRBV7-2, the J call TRBJ1-6, with D possibly TRBD1 on 5 matching bases. V was pared by 5 bases and J by 2 bases, with 13 bases between. The germline V gene encodes CDR1 SGHTA and CDR2 FQGNSA. The CDR3 runs to 16 residues.